This T cell receptor (beta chain) is from a study of tumor and adjacent non-tumor tissue in lung cancer. Study as a whole: Aged about 30 to 85 years, patients included roughly ten men and five or six women with stage I to III disease.

TCRbeta libraries were built with three rounds of nested PCR, modified from ARM-PCR. TCRdb itself ran the multiplex PCR reads through MiXCR, one entry per CDR3 protein. The sample consists of about 200,000 distinct CDR3 sequences, around 71% of them appearing once. General study findings and limits: Normal lung showed higher cumulative top 100 clone frequency than tumor.

RNA was extracted from bulk tissue without any cell sorting. In the case of this clonotype: Its specificity is not known.

V lost 7 bases, J lost 8 bases, and 17 bases lay in between. CDR1 is DFQATT, CDR2 SNEGSKA, per germline (reference sequence). CDR3 length: 12 amino acids. This TCR came from a man between 60 and 75 years old with non-small cell lung cancer. The sequencing sample was made of lung tumor tissue. V usage is TRBV20-1 and J usage is TRBJ1-1, with unresolved D. The CDR3 is CSVLTDEWEAFF. The CDR3 bases are TGCAGTGTTCTGACGGACGAATGGGAAGCTTTCTTT.